This T cell receptor (beta chain) was retrieved from a study of glioma-infiltrating T cells. Study-wide findings and caveats: Gliomas, especially low-grade, showed above-expected tissue-blood divergence; non-neoplastic patients showed below.

Using RNA template, CDR3s of TCR alpha and beta were amplified with iRepertoire arm-PCR. TCRdb itself ran the multiplex PCR reads through MiXCR, one entry per CDR3 protein. The data hold 150,000 to 200,000 distinct CDR3 sequences, with around 40% observed a single time. This clonotype was counted a few times. Its antigen is undetermined. The J segment lost 4 bases and the V segment lost 6 bases, leaving 9 bases of the junction unmatched. Looked up from germline, CDR1 is SNHLY and CDR2 is FYNNEI. This CDR3 is 15 amino acids long. Specimen: glioma tissue, nonneoplastic brain tissue, or PBMCs (not recorded which). The rearrangement joins TRBV2 to TRBJ1-3, with 7 nucleotides matching TRBD1. This clonotype was obtained from a human donor with low-grade glioma or glioblastoma, undergoing nonglioma brain surgery, or in good health (not recorded which). Here the CDR3 DNA reads TGTGCCAGCAGCGCTGACAGGGATGCCGGAAACACCATATATTTT. It is translated as CASSADRDAGNTIYF.